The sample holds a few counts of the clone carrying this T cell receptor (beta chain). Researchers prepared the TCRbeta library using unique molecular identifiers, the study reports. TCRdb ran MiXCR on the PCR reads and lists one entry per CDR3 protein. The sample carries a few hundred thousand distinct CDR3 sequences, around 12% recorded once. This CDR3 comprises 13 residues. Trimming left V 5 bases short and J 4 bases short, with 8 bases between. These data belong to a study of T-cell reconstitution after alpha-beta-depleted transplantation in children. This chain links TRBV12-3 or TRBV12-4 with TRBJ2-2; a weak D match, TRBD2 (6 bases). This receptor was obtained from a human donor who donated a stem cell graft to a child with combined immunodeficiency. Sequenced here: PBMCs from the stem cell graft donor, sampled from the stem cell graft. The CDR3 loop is CASSRDFTGELFF. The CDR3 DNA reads TGTGCCAGCAGTCGGGACTTCACCGGGGAGCTGTTTTTT.